This entry lists 20 T cell receptor beta chains sequenced from one sample in a study of blood T cell repertoires in COVID-19. Repertoires were generated with immunoSEQ multiplex PCR, while TCRdb's copy carries only in-frame clones and drops some. Here the sample spans some 270,000 clones, approximately 83% being singletons. Sequenced: PBMCs or T cells enriched from blood (not recorded which). The receptor set was obtained from a woman in her thirties who had recovered from COVID-19.

The rearrangement joins TRBV7-9 to TRBJ1-6; 7 bases line up with TRBD1. V lost 5 bases and J lost 4; bases outside the gene matches: 8. CDR3 length: 16 residues. Germline lookup yields CDR1 SEHNR and CDR2 FQNEAQ (reference sequence). DNA for the CDR3: TGTGCCAGCAGCCTAACGACAGGGTCTTATAATTCACCCCTCCACTTT. This sequence encodes CASSLTTGSYNSPLHF.

V gene TRBV7-9 combines with J gene TRBJ2-7; D perhaps matches TRBD2 (6 bases). The CDR3 covers 19 residues. CDR1 and CDR2 from the germline V gene are SEHNR and FQNEAQ (reference sequence). V lost 5 bases and J lost 4, with 30 bases in between. The CDR3 region has the DNA TGTGCCAGCAGCGCCGTCGGGGGTTATTCCCAAGTCGGATTGTACGAGCAGTACTTC. It specifies CASSAVGGYSQVGLYEQYF.

The gene calls are TRBV28 and TRBJ1-1; D call uncertain. V lost 5 bases and J 3 bases, leaving 7 bases between the germline ends. CDR3 size: 12 residues. From germline, CDR1 is MDHEN and CDR2 SYDVKM. CDR3: CASSPAYTEAFF. The CDR3 DNA follows: TGTGCCAGCAGTCCTGCGTACACTGAAGCTTTCTTT.

The chain links TRBV20-1 to TRBJ2-7; 10 bases are shared with TRBD2. The CDR3 contains 16 residues. With 3 bases clipped from V and 4 bases from J, the junction kept 12 bases outside the gene matches. Germline CDR1 reads DFQATT; CDR2 reads SNEGSKA (reference sequence). CDR3 nucleotides: TGCAGTGCTAGTCGGAGCGGGAGGGCACTACATTACGAGCAGTACTTC. This gives the protein CSASRSGRALHYEQYF.

The chain recombines TRBV28 with TRBJ2-4, with D unresolved. The CDR3 sequence is 11 residues long. CDR1 is MDHEN and CDR2 is SYDVKM in the germline V gene. Trimming shortened V by 6 bases and J by 10 bases, and 10 bases separated the two germline ends. CDR3 sequence: CASRTAVIQYF. In DNA, the CDR3 is TGTGCCAGCAGAACGGCGGTGATTCAGTACTTC.

V usage is TRBV25-1 and J usage is TRBJ1-1, with D perhaps matching TRBD1 (6 bases). Trimming took 7 bases from V and 3 from J, leaving 15 bases between them. This CDR3 region has 14 residues. The V gene's germline CDR1 is MGHDK and CDR2 SYGVNS. The CDR3 nucleotides read TGTGCCAGCACCAGAGACAGGCTAGACACTGAAGCTTTCTTT. Translated: CASTRDRLDTEAFF.

The chain links TRBV11-2 to TRBJ1-2; the D is unclear. CDR3 length: 14 amino acids. V was pared by 7 bases and J by 7 bases, with 19 bases between. Per the germline V gene, CDR1 is SGHAT and CDR2 is FQNNGV. CDR3 bases: TGTGCCAGCAACGTTGAGGGAGGGTCCCTTGGCTACACCTTC. This codes for CASNVEGGSLGYTF.

CDR3 DNA: TGTGCCAGTAGTTTCGGTGGGGCGGTCAAGAGCTACACCTTC. Residues: CASSFGGAVKSYTF. The V call is TRBV19, the J call TRBJ1-2; D is perhaps TRBD1 (5 bases). Germline CDR1 and CDR2: LNHDA and SQIVND (reference sequence). CDR3 length: 14 residues. Trimming removed 5 bases at V and 9 bases at J, with 19 bases between. The full variable domain, with the rest looked up from reference TRBV19 and TRBJ1-2, is DGGITQSPKYLFRKEGQNVTLSCEQNLNHDAMYWYRQDPGQGLRLIYYSQIVNDFQKGDIAEGYSVSREKKESFPLTVTSAQKNPTAFYLCASSFGGAVKSYTFGSGTRLTVV.

The rearrangement uses TRBV7-2 and TRBJ1-5; possibly TRBD1 for D (6 bases). The CDR3 is 13 amino acids. From germline, CDR1 is SGHTA and CDR2 FQGNSA. With 10 bases removed from V and 4 bases from J, the gap between germline ends came to 14 bases. The CDR3 coding sequence is TGTGCCACTCGAGGGCAGGGGAATCAGCCCCAGCATTTT. As protein: CATRGQGNQPQHF.

The chain employs TRBV19 and TRBJ2-5; D perhaps matches TRBD1 (6 bases). V was pared by 5 bases and J by 2 bases, with 15 bases between. From germline, CDR1 is LNHDA and CDR2 SQIVND (reference sequence). The CDR3 spans 15 residues. CDR3 sequence (DNA): TGTGCCAGTAGTGTTAGACAGGAAAAACAAGAGACCCAGTACTTC. It specifies CASSVRQEKQETQYF.

The genes are TRBV5-4 and TRBJ2-6; 7 bases map to TRBD1. Germline V lookup: CDR1 SGHNT, CDR2 YYREEE (reference sequence). V lost 0 bases, J lost 0 bases, and 3 bases stayed unmatched. The length of the CDR3 is 17 residues. The CDR3 bases are TGTGCCAGCAGCTTGGGAGGGACAGTCTCTGGGGCCAACGTCCTGACTTTC. The encoded protein is CASSLGGTVSGANVLTF.

The J gene is TRBJ1-1, the V gene TRBV29-1; D remains ambiguous. Germline V gene data show CDR1 as SQVTM and CDR2 as ANQGSEA. The CDR3 is 11 residues long. Trimming shortened V by 0 bases and J by 3 bases, and 2 bases separated the two germline ends. CDR3 DNA: TGCAGCGTTGAAGACGACACTGAAGCTTTCTTT. It specifies CSVEDDTEAFF.

The V call is TRBV28, the J call TRBJ1-2; no reliable D call. V gave up 2 bases and J gave up 7 bases, with 8 bases separating them. Germline assignment: CDR1 MDHEN and CDR2 SYDVKM. The CDR3 sequence is 12 residues long. The CDR3 region is CASSLIEGGYTF. The CDR3 DNA reads TGTGCCAGCAGTTTAATAGAGGGTGGCTACACCTTC.

The gene calls are TRBV7-2 and TRBJ2-5, with 9 bases fitting TRBD1. CDR3 size: 15 residues. Trimming took 5 bases from V and 5 from J; bases not matched to a gene: 9. Germline lookup yields CDR1 SGHTA and CDR2 FQGNSA. Here the CDR3 reads CASSPQTGGRETQYF. The CDR3 DNA sequence: TGTGCCAGCAGCCCCCAGACAGGGGGTCGGGAGACCCAGTACTTC. Together with reference TRBV7-2 and TRBJ2-5, the CDR3 gives the full variable domain: GAGVSQSPSNKVTEKGKDVELRCDPISGHTALYWYRQSLGQGLEFLIYFQGNSAPDKSGLPSDRFSAERTGGSVSTLTIQRTQQEDSAVYLCASSPQTGGRETQYFGPGTRLLVL.

CDR3 nucleotides: TGTGCCAGCAGTTGGAGTCAGGGACAGGGCCCCAACGAGCAGTACTTC. This codes for CASSWSQGQGPNEQYF. The chain employs TRBV27 and TRBJ2-7, with 9 bases identical to TRBD1. Trimming removed 4 bases from V and 5 bases from J; junction bases left unmatched: 12. The CDR3 spans 16 residues. Germline V CDR1 and CDR2: MNHEY, SMNVEV (reference sequence).

V is TRBV5-8 and J is TRBJ1-2, with D perhaps matching TRBD1 (6 bases). This CDR3 has 15 amino acids. CDR1 and CDR2 from the germline V gene are SGHTS and YDEGEE. V was pared by 6 bases and J by 0 bases, with 15 bases between. The CDR3 reads CASIPGYRANYGYTF. CDR3 DNA: TGTGCCAGCATCCCTGGGTACAGGGCTAACTATGGCTACACCTTC.

The CDR3 DNA reads TGTGCCATCAGTGCGGGGGAGAGGGACACTGAAGCTTTCTTT. This gives the protein CAISAGERDTEAFF. The genes are TRBV10-3 and TRBJ1-1, with a possible D match to TRBD1 (5 bases). V was cut by 4 bases and J by 3 bases, with 12 bases left in between. CDR3 length: 14 residues. CDR1 is ENHRY, CDR2 SYGVKD, per germline.

This clone was seen a single time. For the CDR3, the DNA is TGTGCCAGTAGTATTGGACTGGACAGCTTAAGCACAGATACGCAGTATTTT. Translating it yields CASSIGLDSLSTDTQYF. V is TRBV19 and J is TRBJ2-3; a weak D match, TRBD1 (6 bases). CDR3 length: 17 residues. CDR1 LNHDA and CDR2 SQIVND come from the germline V gene (reference sequence). Trimming shortened V by 3 bases and J by 0 bases, and 16 bases separated the two germline ends.

This chain uses TRBV28 with TRBJ1-2; 7 positions agree with TRBD1. The junction had 9 bases not matched to a gene; V was cut back by 2 bases and J by 6 bases. Germline CDR1 reads MDHEN; CDR2 reads SYDVKM. The CDR3 has 15 amino acids. CDR3 in DNA: TGTGCCAGCAGTTTACCCCCGACAGGGCAGGATGGCTACACCTTC. This codes for CASSLPPTGQDGYTF.

The V call is TRBV4-1, the J call TRBJ1-4, with D perhaps TRBD1 (5 bases). From germline, CDR1 is MGHRA and CDR2 YSYEKL. Trimming left V 2 bases short and J 6 bases short, with 7 bases between. The CDR3 consists of 13 residues. The CDR3 sequence is CASSQRGDEKLFF. The CDR3 DNA follows: TGCGCCAGCAGCCAACGGGGGGATGAAAAACTGTTTTTT.